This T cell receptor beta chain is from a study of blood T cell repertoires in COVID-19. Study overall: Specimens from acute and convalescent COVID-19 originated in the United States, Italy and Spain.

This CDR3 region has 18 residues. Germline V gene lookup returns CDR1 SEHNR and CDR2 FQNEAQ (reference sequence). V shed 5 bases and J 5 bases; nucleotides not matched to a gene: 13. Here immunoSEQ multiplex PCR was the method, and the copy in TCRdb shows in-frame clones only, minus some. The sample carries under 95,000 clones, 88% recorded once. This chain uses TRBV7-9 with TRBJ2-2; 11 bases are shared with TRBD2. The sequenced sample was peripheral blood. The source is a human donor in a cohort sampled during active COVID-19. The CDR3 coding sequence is TGTGCCAGCAGCCCGAAAATAAGACTAGCGGGAATTACCGGGGAGCTGTTTTTT. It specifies CASSPKIRLAGITGELFF.